Listed below are T cell receptor beta chains from one sample, sequenced in a study of blood T cell repertoires in COVID-19. Only in-frame clones appear in the TCRdb table, and some are missing; sequencing was by immunoSEQ multiplex PCR. Of more than 300,000 clones listed, more than 70% are singletons. Material for sequencing was PBMCs or T cells enriched from blood (not recorded which). These receptors originate from a man aged 35-49 years in a cohort exposed to, infected with or recovered from COVID-19 (not recorded which). CDR3s include the opening cysteine and the closing phenylalanine or tryptophan. A D gene is named only where the DNA matches it firmly. The size entry is marked missing in some rows and otherwise reads once, few, many or a size class.

j_call,clone_size,d_call,v_call,cdr3_length,cdr3_nt,cdr3_aa
TRBJ1-2,-,-,TRBV5-4,12,TGTGCCAGCAGCCAGGGGAAGTTCGGCTACACCTTC,CASSQGKFGYTF
TRBJ2-5,-,-,TRBV19,14,TGTGCCAGTAGTAGGGGGGGCTATCAAGAGACCCAGTACTTC,CASSRGGYQETQYF
TRBJ2-3,-,-,TRBV18,15,TGTGCCAGCTCACCAATAGGGGGGGCCCCAGATACGCAGTATTTT,CASSPIGGAPDTQYF
TRBJ1-4,-,-,TRBV5-4,15,TGTGCCAGCAGCTTGTCCACAGGGCCTAATGAAAAACTGTTTTTT,CASSLSTGPNEKLFF
TRBJ1-6,once,-,TRBV28,12,TGTGCCAGCAGTTCCCCGCTAAGTCCCCTCCACTTT,CASSSPLSPLHF
TRBJ2-7,-,-,TRBV19,13,TGTGCCAGTAGTGCAGTCCTCAACTACGAGCAGTACTTC,CASSAVLNYEQYF
TRBJ2-1,few,TRBD2,TRBV7-6,18,TGTGCCAGCAGCTTAGCTAGCGGGAGTTCCAGCTCCTACAATGAGCAGTTCTTC,CASSLASGSSSSYNEQFF
TRBJ1-3,-,-,TRBV7-2,15,TGTGCCAGCAGCTTAGCGCGAGGAGGGTTCAACACCATATATTTT,CASSLARGGFNTIYF
TRBJ1-2,-,-,TRBV7-2,14,TGTGCCAGCAGCCGGATGGACAGCTACTATGGCTACACCTTC,CASSRMDSYYGYTF
TRBJ1-5,-,-,TRBV19,14,TGTGCCAGTAGTATCAGTTTGGGCAATCAGCCCCAGCATTTT,CASSISLGNQPQHF
TRBJ2-3,-,TRBD2,TRBV5-1,15,TGCGCCAGCAGCCAGGGACTAGGGGGGTCAGATACGCAGTATTTT,CASSQGLGGSDTQYF
TRBJ1-5,few,-,TRBV19,12,TGTGCCAGTAGTTTGGGGCGTCAGCCCCAGCATTTT,CASSLGRQPQHF
TRBJ2-3,-,-,TRBV5-1,15,TGCGCCAGCAGCTTGGGGAGCGGAGGCACAGATACGCAGTATTTT,CASSLGSGGTDTQYF
TRBJ2-7,-,-,TRBV18,15,TGTGCCAGCTCACCAGGGCGGCGGGAAACCTACGAGCAGTACTTC,CASSPGRRETYEQYF
TRBJ1-4,-,-,TRBV6-1,16,TGTGCCAGCAGTGTACAAACGGGAAGCGTCGCAGAAAAACTGTTTTTT,CASSVQTGSVAEKLFF
TRBJ1-6,-,TRBD1,TRBV29-1,15,TGCAGCGTCAGTGGGGGGACAGGGGGTAATTCACCCCTCCACTTT,CSVSGGTGGNSPLHF
TRBJ2-7,few,TRBD1,TRBV27,17,TGTGCCAGCAGTCAAGGGGGCGAGCTTACGAGGTCCTACGAGCAGTACTTC,CASSQGGELTRSYEQYF
TRBJ1-6,-,-,TRBV28,14,TGTGCCAGCAGGGGGCAGGGAGGGGGTTCACCCCTCCACTTT,CASRGQGGGSPLHF
TRBJ2-1,-,TRBD2,TRBV28,13,TGTGCCAGCATCTCGCGGGAGGTCGGTGAGCAGTTCTTC,CASISREVGEQFF
TRBJ1-5,-,TRBD1,TRBV6-5,15,TGTGCCAGCAGCGGACAGGGGTTCAGCAATCAGCCCCAGCATTTT,CASSGQGFSNQPQHF
TRBJ1-1,few,-,TRBV5-8,13,TGTGCCAGCAACAGGCTTACAGGGACTGAAGCTTTCTTT,CASNRLTGTEAFF
TRBJ1-1,-,-,TRBV27,11,TGTGCCAGCACCGAAGGTGGGCCGCCGGTATTT,CASTEGGPPVF
TRBJ1-1,-,-,TRBV27,18,TGTGCCAGCAGTCCCTATTCCGTCAGGGTTGGCATGAACACTGAAGCTTTCTTT,CASSPYSVRVGMNTEAFF
TRBJ2-3,-,-,TRBV6-5,15,TGTGCCAGCACCAAACACACAGTAGGCACAGATACGCAGTATTTT,CASTKHTVGTDTQYF
TRBJ2-1,few,TRBD2,TRBV29-1,16,TGCAGCGTTGAAGACTCCGGGACTAGAGCCTACAATGAGCAGTTCTTC,CSVEDSGTRAYNEQFF
TRBJ1-1,-,TRBD1,TRBV7-9,15,TGTGCCAGCAGGCGTGGGACAGAGCTGAACACTGAAGCTTTCTTT,CASRRGTELNTEAFF
TRBJ1-5,-,TRBD1,TRBV7-6,22,TGTGCCAGCAGCCTGGGGACTTTTCCGGGACAGGGCTGTCTCGTGTCCAATCAGCCCCAGCATTTT,CASSLGTFPGQGCLVSNQPQHF
TRBJ2-1,-,-,TRBV29-1,13,TGCAGCGTTGATGGGCTAGGAGGGGATGAGCAGTTCTTC,CSVDGLGGDEQFF
TRBJ2-2,-,-,TRBV10-1,13,TGCGCCAGCAGTGTATCGAACACCGGGGAGCTGTTTTTT,CASSVSNTGELFF
TRBJ2-7,-,TRBD1,TRBV5-1,18,TGCGCCAGCAGCCTGAGCCGCATCGGACAGGGGGTCTCCTACGAGCAGTACTTC,CASSLSRIGQGVSYEQYF
TRBJ1-2,-,TRBD1,TRBV5-1,15,TGCGCCAGCAGCTTGGATGGGGACAGGGCCTATGGCTACACCTTC,CASSLDGDRAYGYTF
TRBJ2-1,-,TRBD1,TRBV9,18,TGTGCCAGCAGCCCCCGCGTCGGGACAGGGCTCTATAACAATGAGCAGTTCTTC,CASSPRVGTGLYNNEQFF
TRBJ1-2,-,-,TRBV28,13,TGTGCCAGCAGTTTAACAGGCTTCTATGGCTACACCTTC,CASSLTGFYGYTF
TRBJ1-1,-,TRBD1,TRBV5-5,14,TGTGCCAGCAGCACCGGGACAGGGGCAACTGAAGCTTTCTTT,CASSTGTGATEAFF
TRBJ2-7,-,TRBD2,TRBV6-6,16,TGTGCCAGCAGTCCACAACTAGCGGGAGGTTCCTACGAGCAGTACTTC,CASSPQLAGGSYEQYF
TRBJ2-1,-,-,TRBV28,13,TGTGCCAGTAGAAGGGGTACCTACAATGAGCAGTTCTTC,CASRRGTYNEQFF
TRBJ1-2,once,TRBD1,TRBV7-2,15,TGTGCCAGCAGACTAGATACTGGGACAGGGGATGGCTACACCTTC,CASRLDTGTGDGYTF
TRBJ2-7,-,-,TRBV7-2,14,TGTGCCAGCAGCCTAGGGACTCTCTCCTACGAGCAGTACTTC,CASSLGTLSYEQYF
TRBJ1-4,-,TRBD1,TRBV28,14,TGTGCCAGCAGTCACAGGGGAGTTGGTGAAAAACTGTTTTTT,CASSHRGVGEKLFF
TRBJ1-6,-,TRBD1,TRBV28,14,TGTGCCAGCAGGACAGGGGTAATCAATTCACCCCTCCACTTT,CASRTGVINSPLHF
TRBJ2-7,-,-,TRBV30,15,TGTGCCTGGAGTACCCCCCGCAGGATCTCCTACGAGCAGTACTTC,CAWSTPRRISYEQYF
TRBJ2-7,-,TRBD2,TRBV19,16,TGTGCCAGTAGTGTGCAGCTAGCGGGAGCGAGGAACGAGCAGTACTTC,CASSVQLAGARNEQYF
TRBJ1-3,-,-,TRBV10-3,14,TGTGCCATCAGTGACAGGGACTCTGGAAACACCATATATTTT,CAISDRDSGNTIYF
TRBJ2-5,-,-,TRBV10-3,13,TGTGCCATCAGTGGCACGGGTTGGGAGACCCAGTACTTC,CAISGTGWETQYF
TRBJ1-1,-,-,TRBV10-2,12,TGCGCCAGTTTTCAAAAGAACACTGAAGCTTTCTTT,CASFQKNTEAFF
TRBJ2-5,-,TRBD2,TRBV4-1,18,TGCGCCAGCAGCCAAGAAGTCCGCGCTAGCGGGAGTTTGGAGACCCAGTACTTC,CASSQEVRASGSLETQYF
TRBJ2-5,-,-,TRBV11-3,15,TGTGCCAGCAGCTTGGCCCAGGGGAGGGAGGAGACCCAGTACTTC,CASSLAQGREETQYF
TRBJ1-2,-,-,TRBV19,15,TGTGCCAGTAGTATTCCGCAGACAGTTAACTATGGCTACACCTTC,CASSIPQTVNYGYTF
TRBJ2-7,-,TRBD1,TRBV10-3,14,TGTGCCATCAGAAGGACAGGGGGCACCTACGAGCAGTACTTC,CAIRRTGGTYEQYF
TRBJ2-5,-,-,TRBV28,12,TGTGCCAGCAGACGGACAGCCTGGGACCAGTACTTC,CASRRTAWDQYF
TRBJ2-7,-,TRBD1,TRBV7-7,14,TGTGCCAGCAGCCCGCGGACAGGGGACTACGAGCAGTACTTC,CASSPRTGDYEQYF
TRBJ1-5,-,-,TRBV6-1,13,TGTGCCAGCAGTGAACAGGGAGGCCAGCCCCAGCATTTT,CASSEQGGQPQHF
TRBJ1-5,-,-,TRBV7-9,13,TGTGCCAGCAGCCCCCAGGACAGCCAGCCCCAGCATTTT,CASSPQDSQPQHF
TRBJ1-6,-,TRBD1,TRBV18,17,TGTGCCAGCTCACCCAATGAACCGGCAGGGGGGAATTCACCCCTCCACTTT,CASSPNEPAGGNSPLHF